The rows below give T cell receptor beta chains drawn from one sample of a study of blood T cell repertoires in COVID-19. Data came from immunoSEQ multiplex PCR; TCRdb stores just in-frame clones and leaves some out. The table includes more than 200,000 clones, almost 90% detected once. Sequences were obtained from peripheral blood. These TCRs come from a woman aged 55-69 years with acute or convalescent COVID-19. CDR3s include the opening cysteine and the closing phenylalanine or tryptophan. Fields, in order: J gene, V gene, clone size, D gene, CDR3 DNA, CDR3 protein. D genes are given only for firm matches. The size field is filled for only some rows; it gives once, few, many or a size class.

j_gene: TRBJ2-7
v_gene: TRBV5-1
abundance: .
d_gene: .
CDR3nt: TGCGCCAGCAGCTTGCTGGGCCGCTCCTACGAGCAGTACTTC
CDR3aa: CASSLLGRSYEQYF

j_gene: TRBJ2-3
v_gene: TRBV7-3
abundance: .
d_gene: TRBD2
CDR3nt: TGTGCCAGCAGCCCCCAGGGGCGGGGGGTCTCAGATACGCAGTATTTT
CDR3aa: CASSPQGRGVSDTQYF

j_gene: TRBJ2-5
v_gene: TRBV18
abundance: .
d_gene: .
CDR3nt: TGTGCCAGCTCACCGGAGGGAGTTGAGACCCAGTACTTC
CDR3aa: CASSPEGVETQYF

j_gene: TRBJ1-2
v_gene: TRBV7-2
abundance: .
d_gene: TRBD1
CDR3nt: TGTGCCAGCAGCGTAGACAGGGCGGCGTATGGCTACACCTTC
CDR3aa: CASSVDRAAYGYTF

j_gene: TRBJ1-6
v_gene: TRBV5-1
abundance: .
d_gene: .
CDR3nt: TGCGCCAGCAGCTTGGGGGGAATTGCGGGACCCCTCCACTTT
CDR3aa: CASSLGGIAGPLHF

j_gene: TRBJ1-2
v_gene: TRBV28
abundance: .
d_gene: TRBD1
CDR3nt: TGTGCCAGCAGTTCATTCGGGACAGCTTCTAACTATGGCTACACCTTC
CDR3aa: CASSSFGTASNYGYTF

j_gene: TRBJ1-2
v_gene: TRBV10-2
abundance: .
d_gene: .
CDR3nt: TGCGCCAGCTACGCAGTGGCTCTCGGCTACACCTTC
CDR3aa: CASYAVALGYTF

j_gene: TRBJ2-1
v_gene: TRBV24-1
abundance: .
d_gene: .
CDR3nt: TGTGCCACCAGTGACCGGAGGGGGGGGGCGACCTACAATGAGCAGTTCTTC
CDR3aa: CATSDRRGGATYNEQFF

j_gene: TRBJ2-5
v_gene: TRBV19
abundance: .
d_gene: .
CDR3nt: TGTGCCAGTAGCCGACAGCACCAAGAGACCCAGTACTTC
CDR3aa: CASSRQHQETQYF

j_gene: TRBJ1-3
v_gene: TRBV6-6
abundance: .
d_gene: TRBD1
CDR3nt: TGTGCCAGCAGTCGAGCGGGACAGGCCCTGAGTGGAAACACCATATATTTT
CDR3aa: CASSRAGQALSGNTIYF

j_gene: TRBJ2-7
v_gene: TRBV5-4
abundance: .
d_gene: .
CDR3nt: TGTGCCAGCAGCTTAGGAGGGCCCCGGGAGAGGTACGAGCAGTACTTC
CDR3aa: CASSLGGPRERYEQYF

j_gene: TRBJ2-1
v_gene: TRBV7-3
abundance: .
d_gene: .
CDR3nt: TGTGCCAGCAGCTTACGGCAGGGGAGATACTCCTACAATGAGCAGTTCTTC
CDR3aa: CASSLRQGRYSYNEQFF

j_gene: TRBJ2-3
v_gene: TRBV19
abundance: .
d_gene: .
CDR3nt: TGTGCCAGTACTCCAGGGGGCGGGGGCCGCACAGATACGCAGTATTTT
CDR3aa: CASTPGGGGRTDTQYF

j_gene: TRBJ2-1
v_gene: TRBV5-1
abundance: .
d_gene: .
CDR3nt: TGCGCCAGCAGCTTGGCTGGCGGCCCCGGCGGCAATGAGCAGTTCTTC
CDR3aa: CASSLAGGPGGNEQFF

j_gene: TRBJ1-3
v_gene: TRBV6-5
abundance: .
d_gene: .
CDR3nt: TGTGCCAGCAGTCTCCGGGACACCTCTGGAAACACCATATATTTT
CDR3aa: CASSLRDTSGNTIYF

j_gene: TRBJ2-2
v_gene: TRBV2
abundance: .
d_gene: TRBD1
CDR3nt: TGTGCCAGTCGAAGACAGGGACACACCGGGGAGCTGTTTTTT
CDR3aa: CASRRQGHTGELFF

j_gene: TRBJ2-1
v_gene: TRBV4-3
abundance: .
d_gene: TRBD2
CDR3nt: TGCGCCAGCAGCCGACGGACTAGCGGTGTATTTTCTGAGCAGTTCTTC
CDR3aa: CASSRRTSGVFSEQFF

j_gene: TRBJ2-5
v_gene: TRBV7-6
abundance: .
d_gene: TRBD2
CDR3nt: TGTGCCAGCAGCTTACTTCATGGGGCCCTCACTAGCGGGGGGGCTGGGACCCAGTACTTC
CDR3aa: CASSLLHGALTSGGAGTQYF

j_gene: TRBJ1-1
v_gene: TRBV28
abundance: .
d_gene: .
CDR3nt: TGTGCCAGCACCTCGCCGGGGGGGAAGGACACTGAAGCTTTCTTT
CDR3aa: CASTSPGGKDTEAFF

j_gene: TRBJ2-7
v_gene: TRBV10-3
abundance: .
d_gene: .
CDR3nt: TGTGCCATTTCCGGACAGGAGGGGTACGAGCAGTACTTC
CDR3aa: CAISGQEGYEQYF

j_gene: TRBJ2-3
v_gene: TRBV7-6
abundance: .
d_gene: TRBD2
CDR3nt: TGTGCCAGCAGCCGCTCGGGACTAGCGGGACCCGAGGGAGATACGCAGTATTTT
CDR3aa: CASSRSGLAGPEGDTQYF

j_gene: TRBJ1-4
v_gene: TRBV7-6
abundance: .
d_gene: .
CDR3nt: TGTGCCAGCAGCTTATTCCCCGAGACTGGACTGTTTTTT
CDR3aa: CASSLFPETGLFF

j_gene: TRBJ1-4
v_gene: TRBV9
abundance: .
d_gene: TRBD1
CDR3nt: TGTGCCAGCAGCGTAGACGGGACAGGAGGGGAAAAACTGTTTTTT
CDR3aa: CASSVDGTGGEKLFF

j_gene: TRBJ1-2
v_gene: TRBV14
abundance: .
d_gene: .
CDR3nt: TGTGCCAGCAGCCAAGCAAGGGCTCCAGGGGGCTACACCTTC
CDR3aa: CASSQARAPGGYTF

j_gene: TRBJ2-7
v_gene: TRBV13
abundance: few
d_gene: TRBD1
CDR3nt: TGTGCCAGCAGCTTTACGGGACAGGGGGACTACGAGCAGTACTTC
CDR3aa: CASSFTGQGDYEQYF

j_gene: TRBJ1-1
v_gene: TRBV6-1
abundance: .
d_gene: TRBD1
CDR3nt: TGTGCCAGCAGTGACCCCCCCCGGGGACAGGGAAGTTTAAGGGCTTTCTTT
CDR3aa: CASSDPPRGQGSLRAFF